Sequencing of this TCR beta chain was carried out in a study of cytomegalovirus exposure and HLA in healthy donors. The wider study: Early release data held roughly 90 million unique TCRs from HLA-typed donors.

PCR was performed using 60 Vbeta and 13 Jbeta primers. Assay: immunoSEQ multiplex PCR; the TCRdb copy retains only in-frame clones and omits some. The sample carries 100,000 or so clones, approximately 70% recorded once. Whole-study results and caveats: The study listed some 160 cytomegalovirus-associated TCR beta chains. Testing in vitro showed a few CMV-associated chains specific for CMV antigens.

CDR3 length equals 17 residues. Germline V gene data show CDR1 as LGHNA and CDR2 as YNFKEQ. V lost 3 bases, J lost 4 bases, and 16 bases lay in between. Remarks on this clone: Its antigen is not identified.

This rearrangement joins TRBV4-2 to TRBJ1-6; tentatively, D is TRBD1 (6 bases). The receptor's source is a middle-aged man in good health and CMV-seronegative. Sequencing used PBMCs. This chain's CDR3 is CASSHEPSGTYNSPLHF. The CDR3 coding sequence is TGTGCCAGCAGCCATGAACCCTCCGGGACATATAATTCACCCCTCCACTTT.